The entry below describes one T cell receptor (beta chain). This sample is drawn from a study of blood T cell repertoires in COVID-19. Study background: T cells, B-cell-depleted T cells, or PBMCs provided the cDNA or gDNA that served as material.

TCRdb keeps only in-frame clones here, not all; method: immunoSEQ multiplex PCR. The profile shows 110,000 to 150,000 clones, roughly 84% of them singletons. Germline CDR1 and CDR2: SGHRS and YFSETQ. The CDR3 sequence is 13 residues long. With 5 bases removed from V and 0 bases from J, the gap between germline ends came to 9 bases. The sample was peripheral blood. V and J are TRBV5-1 and TRBJ2-7; tentatively, D is TRBD2 (6 bases). The receptor comes from a human donor in a cohort sampled during active COVID-19. The CDR3 protein is CASRGRNSYEQYF. Here the CDR3 DNA reads TGCGCCAGCAGGGGGAGGAACTCCTACGAGCAGTACTTC.